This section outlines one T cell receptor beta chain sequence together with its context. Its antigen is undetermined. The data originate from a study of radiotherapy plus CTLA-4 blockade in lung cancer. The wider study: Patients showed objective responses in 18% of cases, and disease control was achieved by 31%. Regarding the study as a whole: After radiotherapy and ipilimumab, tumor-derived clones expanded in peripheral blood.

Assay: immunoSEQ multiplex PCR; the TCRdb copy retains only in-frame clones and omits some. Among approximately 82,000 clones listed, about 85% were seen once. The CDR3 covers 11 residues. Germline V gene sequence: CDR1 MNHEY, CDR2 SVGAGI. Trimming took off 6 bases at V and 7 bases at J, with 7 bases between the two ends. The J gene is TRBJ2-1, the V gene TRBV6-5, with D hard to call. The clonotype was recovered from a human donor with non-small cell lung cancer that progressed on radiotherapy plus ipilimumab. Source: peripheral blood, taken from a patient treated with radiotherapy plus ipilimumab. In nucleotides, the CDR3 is TGTGCCAGCAGGTTAGAGAATGAGCAGTTCTTC. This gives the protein CASRLENEQFF.